Listed below are T cell receptor beta chains from one sample, sequenced in a study of graft-versus-host responses after intestinal transplantation. Data came from immunoSEQ multiplex PCR; TCRdb stores just in-frame clones and leaves some out. The sample comprises roughly 64,000 clones, 90% to 95% of which are singletons, and around 1.7% rests with the top ten. What these receptors recognize is not known. Sequenced material: unstimulated CD8+ T cells sorted from spleen or lymph node cells, taken before transplant. Receptors were obtained from a human donor who was the organ donor for an intestinal transplant. Each CDR3 is given with its conserved first and last residue. Fields, in order: V gene, clone size, J gene, D gene, CDR3 protein, CDR3 DNA. D genes are given only for firm matches. Clone sizes are given selectively: once, few, many, or a class where the clone is expanded.

TRBV29-1	-	TRBJ2-7	-	CSATWRGPPLIYEQYF	TGCAGCGCTACATGGAGGGGTCCCCCTTTAATCTACGAGCAGTACTTC
TRBV10-2	-	TRBJ2-1	TRBD2	CASRLRLAGLHNEQFF	TGCGCCAGCAGGTTGAGACTAGCGGGGCTCCACAATGAGCAGTTCTTC
TRBV12-5	-	TRBJ2-3	TRBD2	CASGLVAGGRTDTQYF	TGTGCTAGTGGTTTGGTAGCGGGAGGGAGGACAGATACGCAGTATTTT
TRBV27	-	TRBJ2-3	-	CASSLASRYTDTQYF	TGTGCCAGCAGTTTGGCTAGCCGTTACACAGATACGCAGTATTTT
TRBV9	-	TRBJ1-1	-	CASSAAPGGGNTEAFF	TGTGCCAGCAGCGCAGCACCAGGCGGAGGGAACACTGAAGCTTTCTTT
TRBV15	-	TRBJ2-4	TRBD2	CATSDLAGGLYIQYF	TGTGCCACCAGCGATCTAGCGGGAGGGCTCTACATTCAGTACTTC
TRBV7-9	-	TRBJ2-3	TRBD1	CASRGFGTAPTDTQYF	TGTGCCAGCAGAGGATTCGGGACAGCCCCCACGGATACGCAGTATTTT
TRBV9	-	TRBJ1-1	-	CASSAGPRRAEAFF	TGTGCCAGCAGCGCCGGCCCCCGGAGGGCTGAAGCTTTCTTT
TRBV7-4	-	TRBJ2-5	-	CASSRSTVQETQYF	TGTGCCAGCAGCCGGTCGACAGTACAAGAGACCCAGTACTTC
TRBV27	few	TRBJ1-1	TRBD1	CASSLGTGYTEAFF	TGTGCCAGCAGTTTAGGGACAGGGTATACTGAAGCTTTCTTT
TRBV30	-	TRBJ2-1	TRBD2	CAWRTSGRPNEQFF	TGTGCCTGGAGGACTAGCGGGAGGCCCAATGAGCAGTTCTTC
TRBV2	-	TRBJ2-7	TRBD1	CASRKRDRPYEQYF	TGTGCCAGCAGGAAACGGGACAGGCCCTACGAGCAGTACTTC